This TCR beta chain was documented in a study of persistence of HIV-infected CD4 T cells. At the level of the study: A median of approximately eight years of suppressive ART preceded sampling.

With respect to this clone: Its antigen is unknown.

This was the immunoSEQ version 4 assay in survey mode. Profiled with immunoSEQ multiplex PCR; TCRdb holds only in-frame clones, not every one. The sample yields tens of thousands of clones, around 73% seen once. Stimulation used around 9.1 ug/mL lysate from CMV-infected fibroblasts. Sorted nonresponding memory CD4+ T cells were CD40L-negative, CD69-negative, CD45RO-high. The origin of this receptor is an adult woman with HIV who was CMV-seropositive. The specimen comprised CD4+ T cells sorted from PBMCs after roughly 18-hour stimulation, sampled from a patient who received antiretroviral therapy.

The CDR3 coding sequence is TGTGCCAGCAGTCCGTCAATGATCGATCAGCCCCAGCATTTT. This translates into CASSPSMIDQPQHF. The chain links TRBV6-2 or TRBV6-3 to TRBJ1-5; D is unclear. Germline V gives CDR1 MNHEY, CDR2 SVGEGT. Trimming shortened V by 5 bases and J by 5 bases, and 13 bases separated the two germline ends. The CDR3 contains 14 residues.